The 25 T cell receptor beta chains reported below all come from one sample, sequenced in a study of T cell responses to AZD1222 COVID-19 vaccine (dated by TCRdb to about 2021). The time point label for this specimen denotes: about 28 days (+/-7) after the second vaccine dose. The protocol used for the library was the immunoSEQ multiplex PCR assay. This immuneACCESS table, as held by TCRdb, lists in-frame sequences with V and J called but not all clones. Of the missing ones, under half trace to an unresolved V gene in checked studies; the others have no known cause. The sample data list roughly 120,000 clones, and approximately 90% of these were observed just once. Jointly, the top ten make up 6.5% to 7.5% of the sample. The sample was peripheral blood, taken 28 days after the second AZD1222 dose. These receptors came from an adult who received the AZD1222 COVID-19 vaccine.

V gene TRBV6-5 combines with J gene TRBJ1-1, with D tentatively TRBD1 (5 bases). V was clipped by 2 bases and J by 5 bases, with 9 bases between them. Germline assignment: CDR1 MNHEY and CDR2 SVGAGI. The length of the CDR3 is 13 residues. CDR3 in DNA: TGTGCCAGCAGTTACCAGGGTATAACTGAAGCTTTCTTT. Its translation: CASSYQGITEAFF.

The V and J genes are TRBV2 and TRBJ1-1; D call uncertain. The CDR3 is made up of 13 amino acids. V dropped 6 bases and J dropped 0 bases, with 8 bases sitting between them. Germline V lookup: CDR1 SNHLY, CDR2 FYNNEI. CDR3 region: CASRAEMNTEAFF. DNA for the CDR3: TGTGCCAGCAGGGCAGAGATGAACACTGAAGCTTTCTTT.

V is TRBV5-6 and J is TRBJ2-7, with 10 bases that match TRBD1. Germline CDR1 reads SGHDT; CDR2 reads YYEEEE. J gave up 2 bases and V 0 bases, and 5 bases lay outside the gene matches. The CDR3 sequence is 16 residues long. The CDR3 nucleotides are TGTGCCAGCAGCTTGGCGCGGGACAGGGGCACCTACGAGCAGTACTTC. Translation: CASSLARDRGTYEQYF.

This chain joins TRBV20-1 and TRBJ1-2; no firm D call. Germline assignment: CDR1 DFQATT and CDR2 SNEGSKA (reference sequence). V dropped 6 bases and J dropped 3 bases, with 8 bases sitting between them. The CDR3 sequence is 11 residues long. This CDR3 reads CSAKLDYGYTF. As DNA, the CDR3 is TGCAGTGCGAAGTTGGACTATGGCTACACCTTC.

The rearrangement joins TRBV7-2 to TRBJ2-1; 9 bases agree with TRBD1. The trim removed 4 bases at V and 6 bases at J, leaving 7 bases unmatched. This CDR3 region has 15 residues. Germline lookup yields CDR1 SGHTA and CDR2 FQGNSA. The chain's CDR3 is CASSWGTGPGNEQFF. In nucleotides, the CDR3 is TGTGCCAGCAGCTGGGGGACAGGGCCAGGCAATGAGCAGTTCTTC.

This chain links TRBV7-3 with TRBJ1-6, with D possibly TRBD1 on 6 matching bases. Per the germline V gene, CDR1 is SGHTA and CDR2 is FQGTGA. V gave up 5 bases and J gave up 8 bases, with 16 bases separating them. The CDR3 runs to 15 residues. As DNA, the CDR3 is TGTGCCAGCAGCCGGGGGCCTTACGGGGATTCACCCCTCCACTTT. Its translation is CASSRGPYGDSPLHF.

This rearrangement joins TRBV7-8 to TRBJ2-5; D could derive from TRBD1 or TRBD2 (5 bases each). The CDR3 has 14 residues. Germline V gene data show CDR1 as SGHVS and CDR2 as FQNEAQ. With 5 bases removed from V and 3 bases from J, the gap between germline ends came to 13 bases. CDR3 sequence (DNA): TGTGCCAGCAGCGAGGGACCTCATGAAGAGACCCAGTACTTC. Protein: CASSEGPHEETQYF.

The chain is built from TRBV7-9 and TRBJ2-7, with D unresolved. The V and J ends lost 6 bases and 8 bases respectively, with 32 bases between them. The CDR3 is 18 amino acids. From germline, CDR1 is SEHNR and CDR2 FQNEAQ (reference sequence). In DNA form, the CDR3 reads TGTGCCAGCAGTCGCGTAGGCGCGGCCGTCGACCCCACCGAGCAGCAGTACTTC. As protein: CASSRVGAAVDPTEQQYF. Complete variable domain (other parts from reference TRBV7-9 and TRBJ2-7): DTGVSQNPRHKITKRGQNVTFRCDPISEHNRLYWYRQTLGQGPEFLTYFQNEAQLEKSRLLSDRFSAERPKGSFSTLEIQRTEQGDSAMYLCASSRVGAAVDPTEQQYFGPGTRLTVT.

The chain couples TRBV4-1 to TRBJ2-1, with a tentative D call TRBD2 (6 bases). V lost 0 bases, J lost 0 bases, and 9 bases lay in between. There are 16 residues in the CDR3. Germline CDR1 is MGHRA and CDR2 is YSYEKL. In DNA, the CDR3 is TGCGCCAGCAGCCAAGATCCGGGGGTCTCCTACAATGAGCAGTTCTTC. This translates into CASSQDPGVSYNEQFF.

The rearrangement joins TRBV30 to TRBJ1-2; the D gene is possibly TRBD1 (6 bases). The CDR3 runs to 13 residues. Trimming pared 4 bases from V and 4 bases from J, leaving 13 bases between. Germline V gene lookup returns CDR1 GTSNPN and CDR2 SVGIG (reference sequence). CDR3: CAWMRTESYGYTF. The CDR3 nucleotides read TGTGCCTGGATGAGGACAGAAAGCTATGGCTACACCTTC.

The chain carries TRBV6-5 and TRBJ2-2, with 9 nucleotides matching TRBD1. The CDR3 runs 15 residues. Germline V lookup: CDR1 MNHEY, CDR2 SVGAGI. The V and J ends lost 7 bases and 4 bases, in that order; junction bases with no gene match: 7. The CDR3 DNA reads TGTGCCAGCACCGCCCGGACAGGGGCCACCGGGGAGCTGTTTTTT. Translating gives CASTARTGATGELFF.

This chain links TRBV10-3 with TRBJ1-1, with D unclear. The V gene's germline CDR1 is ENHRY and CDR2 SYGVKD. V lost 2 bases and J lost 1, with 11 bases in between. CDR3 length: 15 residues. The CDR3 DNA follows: TGTGCCATCAGTGAGGGAGGGTCGGGGAACACTGAAGCTTTCTTT. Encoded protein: CAISEGGSGNTEAFF.

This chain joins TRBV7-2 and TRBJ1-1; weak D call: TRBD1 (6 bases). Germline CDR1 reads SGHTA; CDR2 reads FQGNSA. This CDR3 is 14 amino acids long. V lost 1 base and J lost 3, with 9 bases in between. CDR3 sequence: CASSLDPGDTEAFF. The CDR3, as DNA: TGTGCCAGCAGCTTAGATCCAGGGGACACTGAAGCTTTCTTT.

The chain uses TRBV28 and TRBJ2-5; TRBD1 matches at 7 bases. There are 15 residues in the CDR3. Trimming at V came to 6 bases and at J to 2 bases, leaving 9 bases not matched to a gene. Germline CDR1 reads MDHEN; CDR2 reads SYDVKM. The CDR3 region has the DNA TGTGCCAGCAGACGAGGGGGACAGAGACAAGAGACCCAGTACTTC. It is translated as CASRRGGQRQETQYF.

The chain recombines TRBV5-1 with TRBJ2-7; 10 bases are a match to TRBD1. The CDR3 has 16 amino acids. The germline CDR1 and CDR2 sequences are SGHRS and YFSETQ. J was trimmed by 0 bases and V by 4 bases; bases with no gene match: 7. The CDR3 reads CASSISGTGVSYEQYF. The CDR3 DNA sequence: TGCGCCAGCAGCATTTCCGGGACAGGGGTCTCCTACGAGCAGTACTTC.

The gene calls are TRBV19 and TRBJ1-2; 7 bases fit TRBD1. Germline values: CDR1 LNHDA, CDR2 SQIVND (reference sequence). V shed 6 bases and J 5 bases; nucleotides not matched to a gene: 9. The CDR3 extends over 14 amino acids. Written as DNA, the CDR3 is TGTGCCAGTAGGATACAGGGGATAGGGTATGGCTACACCTTC. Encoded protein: CASRIQGIGYGYTF.

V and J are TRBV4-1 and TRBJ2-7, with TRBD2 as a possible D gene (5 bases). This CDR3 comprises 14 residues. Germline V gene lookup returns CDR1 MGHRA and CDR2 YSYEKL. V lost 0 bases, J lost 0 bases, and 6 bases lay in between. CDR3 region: CASSQERVSYEQYF. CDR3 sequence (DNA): TGCGCCAGCAGCCAAGAGAGGGTCTCCTACGAGCAGTACTTC.

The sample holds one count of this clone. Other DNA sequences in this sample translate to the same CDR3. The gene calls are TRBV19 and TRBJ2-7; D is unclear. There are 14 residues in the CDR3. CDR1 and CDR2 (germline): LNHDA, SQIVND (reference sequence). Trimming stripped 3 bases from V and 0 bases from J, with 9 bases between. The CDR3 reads CASSITASSYEQYF. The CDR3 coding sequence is TGTGCCAGTAGTATCACCGCGAGCTCCTACGAGCAGTACTTC. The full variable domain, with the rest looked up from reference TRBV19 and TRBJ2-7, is DGGITQSPKYLFRKEGQNVTLSCEQNLNHDAMYWYRQDPGQGLRLIYYSQIVNDFQKGDIAEGYSVSREKKESFPLTVTSAQKNPTAFYLCASSITASSYEQYFGPGTRLTVT.

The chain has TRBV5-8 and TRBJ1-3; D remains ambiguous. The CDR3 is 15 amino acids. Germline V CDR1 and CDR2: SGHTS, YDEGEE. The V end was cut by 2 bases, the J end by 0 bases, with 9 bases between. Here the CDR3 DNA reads TGTGCCAGCAGCTTAAACAGTGACTCTGGAAACACCATATATTTT. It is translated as CASSLNSDSGNTIYF. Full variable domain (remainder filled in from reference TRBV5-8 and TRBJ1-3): EAGVTQSPTHLIKTRGQQATLRCSPISGHTSVYWYQQALGLGLQFLLWYDEGEERNRGNFPPRFSGRQFPNYSSELNVNALELEDSALYLCASSLNSDSGNTIYFGEGSWLTVV.

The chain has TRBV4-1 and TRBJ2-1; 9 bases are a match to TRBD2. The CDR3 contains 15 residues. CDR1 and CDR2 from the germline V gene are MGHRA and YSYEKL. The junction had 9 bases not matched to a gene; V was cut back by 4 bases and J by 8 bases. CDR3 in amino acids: CASSPKASGDYEQFF. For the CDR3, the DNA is TGCGCCAGCAGCCCAAAGGCTAGCGGGGATTATGAGCAGTTCTTC.

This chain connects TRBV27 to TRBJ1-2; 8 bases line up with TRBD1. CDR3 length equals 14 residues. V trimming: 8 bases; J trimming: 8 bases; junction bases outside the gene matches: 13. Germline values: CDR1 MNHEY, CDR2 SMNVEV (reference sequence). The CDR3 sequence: CASSPLGQGKGYTF. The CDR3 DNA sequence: TGTGCCAGCTCGCCCCTCGGACAGGGCAAGGGCTACACCTTC.

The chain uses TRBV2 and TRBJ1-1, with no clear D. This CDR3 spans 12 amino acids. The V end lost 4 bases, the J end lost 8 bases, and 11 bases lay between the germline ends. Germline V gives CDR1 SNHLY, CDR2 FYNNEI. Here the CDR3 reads CASSGGLREAFF. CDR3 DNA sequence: TGTGCCAGCAGTGGCGGATTAAGGGAAGCTTTCTTT.

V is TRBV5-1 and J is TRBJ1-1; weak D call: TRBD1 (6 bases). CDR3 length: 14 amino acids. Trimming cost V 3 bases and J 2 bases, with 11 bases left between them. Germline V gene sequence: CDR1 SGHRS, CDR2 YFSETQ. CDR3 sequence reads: CASSSTGINTEAFF. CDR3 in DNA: TGCGCCAGCAGCTCCACAGGGATTAACACTGAAGCTTTCTTT. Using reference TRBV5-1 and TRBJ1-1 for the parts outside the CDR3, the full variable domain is KAGVTQTPRYLIKTRGQQVTLSCSPISGHRSVSWYQQTPGQGLQFLFEYFSETQRNKGNFPGRFSGRQFSNSRSEMNVSTLELGDSALYLCASSSTGINTEAFFGQGTRLTVV.

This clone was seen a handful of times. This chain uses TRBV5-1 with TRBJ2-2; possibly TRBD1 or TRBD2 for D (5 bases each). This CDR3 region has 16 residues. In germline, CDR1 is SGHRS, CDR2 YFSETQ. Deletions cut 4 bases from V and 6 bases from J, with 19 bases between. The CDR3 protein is CASSPVGGRIAGELFF. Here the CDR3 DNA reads TGCGCCAGCAGCCCCGTTGGGGGTAGGATCGCCGGGGAGCTGTTTTTT.

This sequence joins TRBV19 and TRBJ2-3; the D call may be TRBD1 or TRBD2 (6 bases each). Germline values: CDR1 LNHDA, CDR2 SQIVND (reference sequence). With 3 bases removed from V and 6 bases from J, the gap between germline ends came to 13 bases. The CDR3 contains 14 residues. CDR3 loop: CASSIWGATDTQYF. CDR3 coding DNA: TGTGCCAGTAGTATCTGGGGGGCAACTGATACGCAGTATTTT.